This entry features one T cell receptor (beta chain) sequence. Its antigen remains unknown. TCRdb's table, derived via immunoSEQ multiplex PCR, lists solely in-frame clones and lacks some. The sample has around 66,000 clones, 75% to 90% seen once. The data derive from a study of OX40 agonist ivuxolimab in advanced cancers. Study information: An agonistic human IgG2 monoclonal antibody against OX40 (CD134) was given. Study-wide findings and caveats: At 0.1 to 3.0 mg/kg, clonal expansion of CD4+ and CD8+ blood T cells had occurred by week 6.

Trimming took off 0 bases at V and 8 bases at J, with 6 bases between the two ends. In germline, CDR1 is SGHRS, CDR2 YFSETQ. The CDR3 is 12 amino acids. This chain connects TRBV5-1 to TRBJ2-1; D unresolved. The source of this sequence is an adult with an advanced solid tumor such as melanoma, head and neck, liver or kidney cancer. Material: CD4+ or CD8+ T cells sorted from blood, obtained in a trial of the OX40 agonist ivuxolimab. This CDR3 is CASSLEWDEQFF. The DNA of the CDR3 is TGCGCCAGCAGCTTGGAATGGGATGAGCAGTTCTTC.